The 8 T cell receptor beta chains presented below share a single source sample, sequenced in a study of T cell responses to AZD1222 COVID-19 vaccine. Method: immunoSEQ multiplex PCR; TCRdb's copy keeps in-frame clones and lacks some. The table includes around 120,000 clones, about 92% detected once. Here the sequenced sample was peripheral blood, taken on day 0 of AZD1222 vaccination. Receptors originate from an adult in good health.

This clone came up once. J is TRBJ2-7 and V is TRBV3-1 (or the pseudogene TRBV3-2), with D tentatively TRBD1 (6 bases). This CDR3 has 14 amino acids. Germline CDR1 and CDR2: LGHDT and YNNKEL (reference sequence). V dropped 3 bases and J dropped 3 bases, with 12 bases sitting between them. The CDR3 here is CASSHLTGHYEQYF. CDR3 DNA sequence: TGTGCCAGCAGCCACCTGACGGGACACTACGAGCAGTACTTC.

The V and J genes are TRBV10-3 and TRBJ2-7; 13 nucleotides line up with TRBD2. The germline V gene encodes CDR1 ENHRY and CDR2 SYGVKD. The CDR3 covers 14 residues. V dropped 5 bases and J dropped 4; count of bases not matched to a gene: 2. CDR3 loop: CAISRTSGSYEQYF. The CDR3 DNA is TGTGCCATCAGTCGGACTAGCGGGAGTTACGAGCAGTACTTC.

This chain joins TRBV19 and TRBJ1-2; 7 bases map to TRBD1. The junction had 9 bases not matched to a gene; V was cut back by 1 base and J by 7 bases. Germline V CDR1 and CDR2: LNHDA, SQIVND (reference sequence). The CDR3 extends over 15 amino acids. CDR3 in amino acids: CASSIVGDRTGGYTF. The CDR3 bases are TGTGCCAGTAGTATAGTCGGAGACCGGACAGGTGGCTACACCTTC.

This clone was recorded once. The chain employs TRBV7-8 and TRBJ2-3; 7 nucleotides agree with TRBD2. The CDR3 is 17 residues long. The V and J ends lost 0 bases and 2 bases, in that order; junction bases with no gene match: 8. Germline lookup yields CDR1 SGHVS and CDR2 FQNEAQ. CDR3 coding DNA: TGTGCCAGCAGCTTAGCGAGGACGGGAGGAGTCACAGATACGCAGTATTTT. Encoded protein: CASSLARTGGVTDTQYF.

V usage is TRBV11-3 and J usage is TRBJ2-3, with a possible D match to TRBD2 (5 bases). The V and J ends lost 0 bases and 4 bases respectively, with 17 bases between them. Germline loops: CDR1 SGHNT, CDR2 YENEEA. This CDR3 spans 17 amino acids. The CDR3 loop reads CASSLEDATLGADTQYF. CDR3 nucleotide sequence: TGTGCCAGCAGCTTAGAAGACGCGACCCTCGGGGCAGATACGCAGTATTTT.

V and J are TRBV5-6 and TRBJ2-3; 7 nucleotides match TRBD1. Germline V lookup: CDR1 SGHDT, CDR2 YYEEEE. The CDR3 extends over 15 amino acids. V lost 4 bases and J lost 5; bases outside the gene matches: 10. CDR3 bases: TGTGCCAGCAGCCAACAGGGGTCGGTACAAGATACGCAGTATTTT. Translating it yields CASSQQGSVQDTQYF.

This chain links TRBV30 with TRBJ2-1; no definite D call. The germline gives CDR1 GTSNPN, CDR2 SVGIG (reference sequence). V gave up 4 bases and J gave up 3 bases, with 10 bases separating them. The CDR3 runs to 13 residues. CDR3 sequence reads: CAWNRARYNEQFF. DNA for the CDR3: TGTGCCTGGAACCGGGCCCGCTACAATGAGCAGTTCTTC.

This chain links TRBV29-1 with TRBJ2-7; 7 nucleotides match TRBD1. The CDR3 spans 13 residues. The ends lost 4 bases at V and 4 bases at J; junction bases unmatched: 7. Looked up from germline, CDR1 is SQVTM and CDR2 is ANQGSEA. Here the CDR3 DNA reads TGCAGCGTTGTCGACAGGGTAGGGTACGAGCAGTACTTC. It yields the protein CSVVDRVGYEQYF.